This T cell receptor (beta chain) was recovered during a study of shared clonotypes between healthy human individuals. Study at large: The cohort comprised a couple of women and a few men. Their ages spanned 18 to 49 years.

Study-level points and caveats: Richness estimates generally favored naive over memory subsets. Large sequencing depth failed to make sorted-subset sequencing complete, rarefaction showed.

Only a few counts were recorded for this clone. Its specificity is unknown. This specimen includes other DNA sequences encoding the same CDR3. CDR3 length equals 14 residues. Per germline, CDR1 MNHEY and CDR2 SMNVEV (reference sequence). Trimming removed 0 bases from V and 4 bases from J, with 9 bases in between. CD45RO-negative CD8 cells positively selected for CCR7 made up the naive population, which excluded terminally differentiated effector memory CD45RA+ cells. The donors were adults (healthy and HIV-negative) with no recent acute infections or vaccinations. The data were produced by immunoSEQ multiplex PCR, yet TCRdb's version contains in-frame clones alone and is incomplete. The sample gives approximately 810,000 clones, over 90% of which show up once; 20% to 30% is in the top ten.

The sample was naive CD8+ T cells sorted from blood. The receptor was derived from a man aged 30 to 45 in good health. The chain carries TRBV27 and TRBJ1-2; a possible D gene is TRBD1 (5 bases). CDR3 protein: CASSLSAGGYGYTF. In DNA form, the CDR3 reads TGTGCCAGCAGTTTATCTGCCGGGGGCTATGGCTACACCTTC.